This T cell receptor beta chain was sequenced in a study of blood T cell repertoires in COVID-19. Study overall: The United States, Italy and Spain supplied acute and convalescent COVID-19 samples. T cells, B-cell-depleted T cells, or PBMCs supplied cDNA or gDNA.

In the original workflow: Amplification of reference gene primers provided the estimated nucleated cell counts. The table came from immunoSEQ multiplex PCR; TCRdb's copy has only in-frame clones and leaves some out. V and J calls and clone size come straight from that table; D and trimming were deduced from the DNA. The table lists around 23,000 clones, roughly 74% of them singletons, with approximately 7% in the top ten. Germline V CDR1 and CDR2: MNHNS, SASEGT. Trimming removed 2 bases from V and 6 bases from J, with 7 bases in between. This CDR3 spans 12 amino acids. Seattle enrolled patients during active infection and tracked them longitudinally.

V gene TRBV6-1 combines with J gene TRBJ1-1; perhaps TRBD1 as D (5 bases). Material for sequencing was peripheral blood. The TCR comes from a man aged 45-60 years with COVID-19, enrolled during active disease. CDR3 region: CASSEPGSEAFF. CDR3 DNA sequence: TGTGCCAGCAGTGAACCAGGGTCTGAAGCTTTCTTT.